This TCR beta chain was identified in a study of T cells in Graves' hyperthyroidism and ophthalmopathy. Trimming shortened V by 6 bases and J by 9 bases, and 18 bases separated the two germline ends. Germline V gene lookup returns CDR1 MNHEY and CDR2 SMNVEV (reference sequence). This CDR3 has 13 amino acids. It was RNA transcripts that yielded the amplified TCR beta CDR3 regions. The HTBI primer set was used in a first-round RT-PCR of the TCR CDR3. TCRdb used MiXCR to reprocess the multiplex PCR reads, holding one entry per CDR3 protein. The table records approximately 620,000 distinct CDR3 sequences, roughly 14% of them present only once. This clonotype came up many times. The PBMCs had their origin in around 9.1 ml of fresh peripheral blood.

V gene TRBV27 combines with J gene TRBJ2-7; possible D gene TRBD1, 6 bases. The source of this sequence is a woman aged 25-40 years with Graves' hyperthyroidism that later progressed to Graves' ophthalmopathy. Sequencing was carried out using blood. The CDR3: CASSPSGDIPQYF. CDR3 coding DNA: TGTGCCAGCAGCCCATCCGGGGACATTCCGCAGTACTTC.